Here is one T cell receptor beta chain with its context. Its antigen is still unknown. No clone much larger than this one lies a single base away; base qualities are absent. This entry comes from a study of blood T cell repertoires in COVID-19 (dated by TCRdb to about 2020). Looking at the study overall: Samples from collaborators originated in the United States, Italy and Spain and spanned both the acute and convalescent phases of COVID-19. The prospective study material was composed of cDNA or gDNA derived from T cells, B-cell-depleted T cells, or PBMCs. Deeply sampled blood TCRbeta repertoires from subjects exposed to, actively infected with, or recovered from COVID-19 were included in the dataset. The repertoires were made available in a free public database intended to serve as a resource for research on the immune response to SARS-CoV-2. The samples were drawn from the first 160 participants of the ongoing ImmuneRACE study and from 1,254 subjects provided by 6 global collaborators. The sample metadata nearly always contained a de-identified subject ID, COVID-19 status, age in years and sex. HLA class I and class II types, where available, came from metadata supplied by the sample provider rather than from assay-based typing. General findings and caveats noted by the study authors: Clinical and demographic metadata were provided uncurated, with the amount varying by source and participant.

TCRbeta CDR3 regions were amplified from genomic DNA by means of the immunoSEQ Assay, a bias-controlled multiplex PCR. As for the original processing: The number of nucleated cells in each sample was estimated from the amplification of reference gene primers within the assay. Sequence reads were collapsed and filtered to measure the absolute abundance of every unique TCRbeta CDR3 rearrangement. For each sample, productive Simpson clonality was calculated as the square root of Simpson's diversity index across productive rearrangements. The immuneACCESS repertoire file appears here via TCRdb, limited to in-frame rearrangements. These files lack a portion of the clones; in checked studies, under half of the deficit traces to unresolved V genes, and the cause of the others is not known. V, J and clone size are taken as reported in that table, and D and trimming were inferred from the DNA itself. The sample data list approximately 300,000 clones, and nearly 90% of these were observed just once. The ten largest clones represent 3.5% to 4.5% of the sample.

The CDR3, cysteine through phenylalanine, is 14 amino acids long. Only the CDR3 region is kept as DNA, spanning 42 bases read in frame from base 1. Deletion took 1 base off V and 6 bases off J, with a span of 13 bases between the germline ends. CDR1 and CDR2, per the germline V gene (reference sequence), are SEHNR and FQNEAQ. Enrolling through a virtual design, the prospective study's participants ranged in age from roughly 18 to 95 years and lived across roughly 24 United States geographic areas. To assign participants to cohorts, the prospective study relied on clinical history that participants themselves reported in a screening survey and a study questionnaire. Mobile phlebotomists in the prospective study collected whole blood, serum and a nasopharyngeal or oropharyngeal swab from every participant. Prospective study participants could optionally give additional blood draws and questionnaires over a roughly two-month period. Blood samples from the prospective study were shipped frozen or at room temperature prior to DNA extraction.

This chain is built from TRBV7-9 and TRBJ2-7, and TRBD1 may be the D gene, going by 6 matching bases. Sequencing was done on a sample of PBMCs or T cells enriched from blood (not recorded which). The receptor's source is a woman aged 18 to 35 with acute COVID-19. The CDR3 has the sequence CASSLETGIFEQYF. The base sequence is TGTGCCAGCAGCTTAGAGACAGGTATATTCGAGCAGTACTTC. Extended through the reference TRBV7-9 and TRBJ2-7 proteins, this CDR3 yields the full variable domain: DTGVSQNPRHKITKRGQNVTFRCDPISEHNRLYWYRQTLGQGPEFLTYFQNEAQLEKSRLLSDRFSAERPKGSFSTLEIQRTEQGDSAMYLCASSLETGIFEQYFGPGTRLTVT.